Below, 21 T cell receptor beta chains from the same sample are listed, as sequenced in a study of cytomegalovirus exposure and HLA in healthy donors. In the PCR, 60 Vbeta and 13 Jbeta primers were used. Measured with immunoSEQ multiplex PCR; TCRdb has only the in-frame clones, and not every one. The sample has approximately 130,000 clones; under 85% are singletons. Sequenced material: PBMCs. All receptors derive from a man between 18 and 29 years old in good health and CMV-seropositive.

The table lists this clone with a few counts. V usage is TRBV5-5 and J usage is TRBJ2-7; D gene ambiguous. CDR3 size: 15 residues. Per the germline V gene, CDR1 is SGHKS and CDR2 is YYEKEE (reference sequence). Trimming shortened V by 0 bases and J by 2 bases, and 12 bases separated the two germline ends. CDR3 protein: CASSLAPSLAYEQYF. CDR3 DNA: TGTGCCAGCAGCTTGGCCCCCTCTCTTGCCTACGAGCAGTACTTC.

This clone was observed a handful of times. The chain uses TRBV29-1 and TRBJ2-3, with D perhaps matching TRBD1 (6 bases). V was shortened by 5 bases and J by 2 bases, with 14 bases between the two germline ends. Germline V lookup: CDR1 SQVTM, CDR2 ANQGSEA. The CDR3 totals 14 residues. DNA for the CDR3: TGCAGCGTTATTCGGACAGTTAACACAGATACGCAGTATTTT. It specifies CSVIRTVNTDTQYF.

The chain has TRBV2 and TRBJ1-3; D unresolved. The CDR3 consists of 16 residues. CDR1 is SNHLY and CDR2 is FYNNEI in the germline V gene. Trimming removed 3 bases at V and 2 bases at J, with 14 bases between. CDR3 bases: TGTGCCAGCAGTGAGGGCTTGCCGGGAACTGGAAACACCATATATTTT. It specifies CASSEGLPGTGNTIYF. Filled out from reference TRBV2 and TRBJ1-3, the complete variable domain reads EPEVTQTPSHQVTQMGQEVILRCVPISNHLYFYWYRQILGQKVEFLVSFYNNEISEKSEIFDDQFSVERPDGSNFTLKIRSTKLEDSAMYFCASSEGLPGTGNTIYFGEGSWLTVV.

The rearrangement uses TRBV7-9 and TRBJ1-1; the match to TRBD1 covers 11 bases. The length of the CDR3 is 15 residues. The V segment lost 6 bases and the J segment 5 bases; nucleotides outside the gene matches: 8. Germline CDR1 and CDR2: SEHNR and FQNEAQ (reference sequence). The CDR3 here is CASRDRTGGLTEAFF. The CDR3 DNA reads TGTGCCAGCAGGGACAGGACAGGGGGCTTGACTGAAGCTTTCTTT.

The chain couples TRBV5-6 to TRBJ2-5; 7 positions match TRBD1. The J call is uncertain, as TRBJ2-7 better fits the DNA end. The CDR3 spans 14 residues. Germline V lookup: CDR1 SGHDT, CDR2 YYEEEE. The DNA of the CDR3 is TGTGCCAGCAGCTACAGGGGTGAAGAGAGCGAGCAGTACTTC. It yields the protein CASSYRGEESEQYF.

The rearrangement joins TRBV30 to TRBJ2-4, with D possibly matching TRBD1 (6 bases). The V and J ends lost 3 bases and 8 bases respectively, with 14 bases between them. This CDR3 has 13 residues. Germline V gene data show CDR1 as GTSNPN and CDR2 as SVGIG (reference sequence). CDR3 in DNA: TGTGCCTGGAGCAGGGGCGTGATAGACATTCAGTACTTC. It translates to CAWSRGVIDIQYF.

This rearrangement joins TRBV15 to TRBJ1-2; 7 nucleotides agree with TRBD1. CDR3 length: 14 residues. After removal of 1 base from V and 7 bases from J, the junction contained 6 bases not matched to a gene. Germline loops: CDR1 LNHNV, CDR2 YYDKDF (reference sequence). The CDR3 region has the DNA TGTGCCACCAGCAGAGTCGACAGGGCAGGTGGCTACACCTTC. It specifies CATSRVDRAGGYTF.

The chain recombines TRBV11-2 with TRBJ2-7; TRBD2 agrees at 8 bases. Germline lookup yields CDR1 SGHAT and CDR2 FQNNGV. Germline trimming cut 1 base from V and 7 bases from J; bases unmatched to any gene: 12. CDR3 size: 16 residues. Written as DNA, the CDR3 is TGTGCCAGCAGCTTAGTTGGCCAGCGGGAGTCGAGGGAGCAGTACTTC. This encodes CASSLVGQRESREQYF. The entire variable domain, with the rest obtained from reference TRBV11-2 and TRBJ2-7, is as follows: EAGVAQSPRYKIIEKRQSVAFWCNPISGHATLYWYQQILGQGPKLLIQFQNNGVVDDSQLPKDRFSAERLKGVDSTLKIQPAKLEDSAVYLCASSLVGQRESREQYFGPGTRLTVT.

V usage is TRBV4-1 and J usage is TRBJ2-1; 14 nucleotides align to TRBD2. The V segment lost 1 base and the J segment 2 bases; nucleotides outside the gene matches: 4. The CDR3 is 18 residues long. Germline CDR1 MGHRA, CDR2 YSYEKL. The CDR3 DNA sequence: TGCGCCAGCAGCCAAGTCGAGACTAGCGGGGGGGCCTACAATGAGCAGTTCTTC. Residues: CASSQVETSGGAYNEQFF.

The rearrangement links TRBV13 to TRBJ1-1, with D possibly being TRBD1 (6 bases). The CDR3 loop spans 13 amino acids. Looked up from germline, CDR1 is PRHDT and CDR2 is FYEKMQ (reference sequence). V lost 8 bases and J 1 base, leaving 11 bases between the germline ends. CDR3 sequence: CASSRTENTEAFF. Here the CDR3 DNA reads TGTGCCAGCTCAAGGACAGAGAACACTGAAGCTTTCTTT.

The chain carries TRBV28 and TRBJ2-7, with D possibly TRBD1 on 5 matching bases. CDR3 length equals 15 residues. CDR1 MDHEN and CDR2 SYDVKM come from the germline V gene. The V end lost 3 bases, the J end lost 3 bases, and 15 bases lay between the germline ends. CDR3 region: CASSFLGLNVYEQYF. CDR3 DNA sequence: TGTGCCAGCAGTTTCCTGGGGCTGAATGTCTACGAGCAGTACTTC. Based on the CDR3 plus reference TRBV28 and TRBJ2-7, the full variable domain is DVKVTQSSRYLVKRTGEKVFLECVQDMDHENMFWYRQDPGLGLRLIYFSYDVKMKEKGDIPEGYSVSREKKERFSLILESASTNQTSMYLCASSFLGLNVYEQYFGPGTRLTVT.

The gene calls are TRBV7-9 and TRBJ1-3; 9 bases fit TRBD1. Looked up from germline, CDR1 is SEHNR and CDR2 is FQNEAQ (reference sequence). Trimming at V came to 4 bases and at J to 1 base, leaving 8 bases not matched to a gene. The CDR3 sequence is 17 residues long. The CDR3 region has the DNA TGTGCCAGCAGCTCCCCCCCCGGGACAGGGTCTGGAAACACCATATATTTT. Its protein product is CASSSPPGTGSGNTIYF. The full variable domain, completed using reference TRBV7-9 and TRBJ1-3, is DTGVSQNPRHKITKRGQNVTFRCDPISEHNRLYWYRQTLGQGPEFLTYFQNEAQLEKSRLLSDRFSAERPKGSFSTLEIQRTEQGDSAMYLCASSSPPGTGSGNTIYFGEGSWLTVV.

The chain carries TRBV27 and TRBJ2-7, with D possibly being TRBD1 (7 bases). This CDR3 comprises 13 residues. Looked up from germline, CDR1 is MNHEY and CDR2 is SMNVEV (reference sequence). V lost 5 bases and J 6 bases, leaving 14 bases between the germline ends. This chain's CDR3 is CASSDNRGGEQYF. The CDR3 region has the DNA TGTGCCAGCAGTGACAACAGGGGAGGCGAGCAGTACTTC.

The chain combines TRBV7-8 with TRBJ1-5; D ambiguous. The V and J ends lost 0 bases and 1 base respectively, with 4 bases between them. This CDR3 region has 14 residues. The germline V gene has CDR1 SGHVS and CDR2 FQNEAQ. CDR3 amino acids: CASSLALSNQPQHF. The CDR3 DNA follows: TGTGCCAGCAGCTTAGCCTTGAGCAATCAGCCCCAGCATTTT.

In regard to this clone: Only one base separates this from a far larger clonotype, so it likely reflects a read error. This chain connects TRBV5-5 to TRBJ2-7, with D hard to call. Germline values: CDR1 SGHKS, CDR2 YYEKEE (reference sequence). The V gene lost 4 bases and the J gene lost 0 bases, with 2 bases spanning the gap. The CDR3 spans 11 residues. As DNA, the CDR3 is TGTGCCAGCAGCCACTCCTACGAGCAGTACTTC. The encoded protein is CASSHSYEQYF.

Details on this clone: One end of the junction varies from germline; a read error may be responsible. The V call is TRBV5-4, the J call TRBJ2-6; D may be TRBD1 (5 bases). Germline CDR1 SGHNT, CDR2 YYREEE (reference sequence). There are 13 residues in the CDR3. DNA for the CDR3: TGTGCCAGCAGATCCACTGGGGCCAACGGCCTGACTTTC. This codes for CASRSTGANGLTF.

This clone has only a few counts. The J gene is TRBJ1-1, the V gene TRBV19, with 11 positions matching TRBD1. There are 16 residues in the CDR3. V lost 3 bases, J lost 6 bases, and 9 bases stayed unmatched. The germline V gene encodes CDR1 LNHDA and CDR2 SQIVND (reference sequence). For the CDR3, the DNA is TGTGCCAGTAGTATTACTTGGGGACAGGGGGTCCCTGAAGCTTTCTTT. This sequence encodes CASSITWGQGVPEAFF.

The chain has TRBV6-1 and TRBJ2-2, with 9 bases fitting TRBD2. Per the germline V gene, CDR1 is MNHNS and CDR2 is SASEGT. This CDR3 comprises 16 residues. V trimming: 4 bases; J trimming: 2 bases; junction bases outside the gene matches: 5. CDR3 coding DNA: TGTGCCAGCAGTGGGCGGGGGGGCTTTAACACCGGGGAGCTGTTTTTT. This sequence encodes CASSGRGGFNTGELFF.

V and J are TRBV4-1 and TRBJ2-3, with 11 nucleotides matching TRBD2. V shed 0 bases and J 2 bases; nucleotides not matched to a gene: 4. The length of the CDR3 is 17 residues. Germline V gene data show CDR1 as MGHRA and CDR2 as YSYEKL. This CDR3 reads CASSQDPSGGLTDTQYF. The CDR3 DNA sequence: TGCGCCAGCAGCCAAGATCCTAGCGGGGGGCTCACAGATACGCAGTATTTT.

The chain uses TRBV7-9 and TRBJ2-7; D ambiguous. The ends were cut back, 2 bases at V and 0 bases at J, with 8 bases in the middle. CDR1 and CDR2 (germline): SEHNR, FQNEAQ (reference sequence). This CDR3 comprises 14 residues. The CDR3 sequence is CASSLPESSYEQYF. CDR3 coding DNA: TGTGCCAGCAGCTTACCGGAGAGCTCCTACGAGCAGTACTTC. The complete variable domain, with remaining parts taken from reference TRBV7-9 and TRBJ2-7, reads DTGVSQNPRHKITKRGQNVTFRCDPISEHNRLYWYRQTLGQGPEFLTYFQNEAQLEKSRLLSDRFSAERPKGSFSTLEIQRTEQGDSAMYLCASSLPESSYEQYFGPGTRLTVT.

CDR3 sequence (DNA): TGTGCCAGCAGCGTCGGGCTTGGGGGGGAGAACACTGAAGCTTTCTTT. It yields the protein CASSVGLGGENTEAFF. This sequence joins TRBV9 and TRBJ1-1, with a weak D call TRBD1 (5 bases). The ends were cut back, 2 bases at V and 1 base at J, with 15 bases in the middle. Germline V CDR1 and CDR2: SGDLS, YYNGEE. The CDR3 contains 16 residues. Complete variable domain (other parts from reference TRBV9 and TRBJ1-1): DSGVTQTPKHLITATGQRVTLRCSPRSGDLSVYWYQQSLDQGLQFLIQYYNGEERAKGNILERFSAQQFPDLHSELNLSSLELGDSALYFCASSVGLGGENTEAFFGQGTRLTVV.